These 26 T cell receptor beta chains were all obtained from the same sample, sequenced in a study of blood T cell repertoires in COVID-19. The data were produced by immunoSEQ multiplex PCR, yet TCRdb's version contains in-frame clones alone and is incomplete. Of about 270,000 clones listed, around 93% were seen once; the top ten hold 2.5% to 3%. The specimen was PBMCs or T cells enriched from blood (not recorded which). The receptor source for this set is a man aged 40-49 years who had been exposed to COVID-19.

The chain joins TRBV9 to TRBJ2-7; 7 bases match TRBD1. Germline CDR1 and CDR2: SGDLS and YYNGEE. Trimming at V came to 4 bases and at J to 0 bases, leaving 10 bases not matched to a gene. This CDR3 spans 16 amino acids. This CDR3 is CASSPDGGDSSYEQYF. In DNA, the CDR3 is TGTGCCAGCAGCCCCGACGGTGGGGACAGCTCCTACGAGCAGTACTTC.

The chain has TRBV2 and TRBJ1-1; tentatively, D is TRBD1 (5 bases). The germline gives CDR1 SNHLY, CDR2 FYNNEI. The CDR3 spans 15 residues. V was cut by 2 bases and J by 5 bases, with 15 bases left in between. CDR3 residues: CASSERSGGKTEAFF. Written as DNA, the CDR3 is TGTGCCAGCAGTGAAAGGTCGGGGGGGAAGACTGAAGCTTTCTTT.

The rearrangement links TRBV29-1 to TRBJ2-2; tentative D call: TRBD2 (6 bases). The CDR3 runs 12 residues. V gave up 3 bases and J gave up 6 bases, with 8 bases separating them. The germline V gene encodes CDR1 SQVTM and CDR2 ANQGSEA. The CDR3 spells CSVEWGAGELFF. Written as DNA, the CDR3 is TGCAGCGTTGAGTGGGGGGCCGGGGAGCTGTTTTTT.

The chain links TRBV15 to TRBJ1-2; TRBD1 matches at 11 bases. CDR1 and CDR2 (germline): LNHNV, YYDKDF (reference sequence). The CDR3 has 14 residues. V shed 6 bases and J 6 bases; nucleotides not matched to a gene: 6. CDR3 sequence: CATRDRGLGDGYTF. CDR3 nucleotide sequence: TGTGCCACCAGGGACAGGGGGCTTGGGGATGGCTACACCTTC.

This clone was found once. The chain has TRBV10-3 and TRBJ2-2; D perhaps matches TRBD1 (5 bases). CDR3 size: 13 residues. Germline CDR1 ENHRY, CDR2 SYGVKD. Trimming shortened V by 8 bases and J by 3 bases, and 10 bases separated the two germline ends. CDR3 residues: CAIQGGDTGELFF. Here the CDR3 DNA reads TGTGCCATCCAGGGCGGAGACACCGGGGAGCTGTTTTTT.

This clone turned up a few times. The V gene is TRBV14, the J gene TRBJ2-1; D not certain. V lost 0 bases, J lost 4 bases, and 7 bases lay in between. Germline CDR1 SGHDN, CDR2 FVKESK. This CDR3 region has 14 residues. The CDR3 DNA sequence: TGTGCCAGCAGCCAAGAAAGAGCTTACAATGAGCAGTTCTTC. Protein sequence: CASSQERAYNEQFF.

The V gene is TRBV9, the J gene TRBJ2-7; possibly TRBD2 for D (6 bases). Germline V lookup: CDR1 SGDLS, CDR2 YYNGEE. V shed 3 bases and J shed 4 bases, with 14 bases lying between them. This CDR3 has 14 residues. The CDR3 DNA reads TGTGCCAGCAGCGAGAGCGGGTCGCCATACGAGCAGTACTTC. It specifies CASSESGSPYEQYF.

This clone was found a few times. The CDR3 nucleotides are TGTGCCAGTAGTATCCTAGGGGATGCTAATGAGCAGTTCTTC. Its protein product is CASSILGDANEQFF. The chain couples TRBV19 to TRBJ2-1, with TRBD1 as a possible D gene (5 bases). V gave up 3 bases and J gave up 7 bases, with 13 bases separating them. This CDR3 has 14 amino acids. Looked up from germline, CDR1 is LNHDA and CDR2 is SQIVND (reference sequence).

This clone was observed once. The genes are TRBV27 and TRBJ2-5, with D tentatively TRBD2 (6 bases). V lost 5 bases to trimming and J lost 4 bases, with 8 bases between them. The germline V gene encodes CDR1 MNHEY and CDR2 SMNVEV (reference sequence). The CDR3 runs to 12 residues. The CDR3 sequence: CASSAAGETQYF. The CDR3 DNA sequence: TGTGCCAGCAGTGCAGCGGGAGAGACCCAGTACTTC.

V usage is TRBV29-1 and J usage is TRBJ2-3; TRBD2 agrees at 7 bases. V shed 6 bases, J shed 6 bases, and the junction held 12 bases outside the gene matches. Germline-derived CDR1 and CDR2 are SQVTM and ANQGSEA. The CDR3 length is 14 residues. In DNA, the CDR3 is TGCAGCGTGGCGGGAGTCACGACGGGGGATACGCAGTATTTT. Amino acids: CSVAGVTTGDTQYF.

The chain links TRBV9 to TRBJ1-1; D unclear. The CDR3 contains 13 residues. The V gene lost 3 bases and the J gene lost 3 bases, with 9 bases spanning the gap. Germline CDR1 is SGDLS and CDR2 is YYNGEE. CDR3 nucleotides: TGTGCCAGCAGCGGCGGGCGAGACACTGAAGCTTTCTTT. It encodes CASSGGRDTEAFF.

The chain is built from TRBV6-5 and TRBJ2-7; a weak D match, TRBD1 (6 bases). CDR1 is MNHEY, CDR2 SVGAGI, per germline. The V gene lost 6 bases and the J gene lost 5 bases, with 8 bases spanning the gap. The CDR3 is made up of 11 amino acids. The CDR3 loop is CASSPGDEQYF. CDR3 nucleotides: TGTGCCAGCAGCCCAGGGGACGAGCAGTACTTC.

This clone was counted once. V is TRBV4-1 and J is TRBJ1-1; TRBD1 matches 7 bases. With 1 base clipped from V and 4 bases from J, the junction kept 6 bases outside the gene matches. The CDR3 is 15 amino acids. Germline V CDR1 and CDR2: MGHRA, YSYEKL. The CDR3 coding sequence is TGCGCCAGCAGCCAAGGGACAGGTCTGGGCACTGAAGCTTTCTTT. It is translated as CASSQGTGLGTEAFF.

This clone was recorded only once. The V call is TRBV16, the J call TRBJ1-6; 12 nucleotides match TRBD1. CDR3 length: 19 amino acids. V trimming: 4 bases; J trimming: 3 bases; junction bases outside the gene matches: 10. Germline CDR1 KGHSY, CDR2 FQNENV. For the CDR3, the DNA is TGTGCCAGCAGCCCAACCGGGACAGGGGGCGACATCTATAATTCACCCCTCCACTTT. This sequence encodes CASSPTGTGGDIYNSPLHF. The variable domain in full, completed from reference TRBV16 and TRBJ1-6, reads GEEVAQTPKHLVRGEGQKAKLYCAPIKGHSYVFWYQQVLKNEFKFLISFQNENVFDETGMPKERFSAKCLPNSPCSLEIQATKLEDSAVYFCASSPTGTGGDIYNSPLHFGNGTRLTVT.

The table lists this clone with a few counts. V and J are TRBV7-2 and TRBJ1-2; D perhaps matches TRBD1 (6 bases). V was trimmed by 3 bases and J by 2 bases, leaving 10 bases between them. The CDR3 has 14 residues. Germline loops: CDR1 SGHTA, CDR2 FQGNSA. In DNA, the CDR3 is TGTGCCAGCAGCTTGGGCAGGGGCAACTATGGCTACACCTTC. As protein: CASSLGRGNYGYTF.

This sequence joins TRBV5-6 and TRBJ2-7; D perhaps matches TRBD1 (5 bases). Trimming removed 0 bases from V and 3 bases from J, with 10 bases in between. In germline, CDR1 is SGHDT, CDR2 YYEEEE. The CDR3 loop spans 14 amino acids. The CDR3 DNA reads TGTGCCAGCAGCTTGGGTCAGGGAAACTACGAGCAGTACTTC. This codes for CASSLGQGNYEQYF.

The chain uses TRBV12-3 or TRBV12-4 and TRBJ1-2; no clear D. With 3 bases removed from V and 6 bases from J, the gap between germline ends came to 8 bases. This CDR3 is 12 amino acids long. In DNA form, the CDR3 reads TGTGCCAGCAGTTTCTTGGCGGATGGCTACACCTTC. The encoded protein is CASSFLADGYTF.

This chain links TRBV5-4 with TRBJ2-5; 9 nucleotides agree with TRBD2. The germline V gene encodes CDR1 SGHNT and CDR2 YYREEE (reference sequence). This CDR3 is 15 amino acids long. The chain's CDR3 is CAMDTSGRTQETQYF. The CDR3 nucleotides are TGTGCAATGGATACTAGCGGGCGTACACAAGAGACCCAGTACTTC.

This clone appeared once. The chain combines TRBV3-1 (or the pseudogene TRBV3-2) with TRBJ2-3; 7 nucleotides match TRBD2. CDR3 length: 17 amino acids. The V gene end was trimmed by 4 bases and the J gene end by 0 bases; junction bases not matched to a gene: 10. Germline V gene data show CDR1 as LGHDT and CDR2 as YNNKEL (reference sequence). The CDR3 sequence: CASSPTSGRGSTDTQYF. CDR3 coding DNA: TGTGCCAGCAGCCCCACCTCAGGGAGGGGCAGCACAGATACGCAGTATTTT.

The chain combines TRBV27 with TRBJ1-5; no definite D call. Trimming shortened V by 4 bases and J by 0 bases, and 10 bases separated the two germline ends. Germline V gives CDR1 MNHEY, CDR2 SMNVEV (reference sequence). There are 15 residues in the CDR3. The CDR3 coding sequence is TGTGCCAGCAGTTCAGGACTCTCTAGCAATCAGCCCCAGCATTTT. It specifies CASSSGLSSNQPQHF.

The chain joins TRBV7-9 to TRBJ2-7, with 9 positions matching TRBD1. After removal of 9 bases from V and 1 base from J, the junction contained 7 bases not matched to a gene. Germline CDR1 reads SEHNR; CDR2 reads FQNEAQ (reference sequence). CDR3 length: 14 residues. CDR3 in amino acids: CASRTGQGSYEQYF. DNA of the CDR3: TGTGCCAGTCGAACGGGACAGGGTTCCTACGAGCAGTACTTC. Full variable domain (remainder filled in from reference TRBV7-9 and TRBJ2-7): DTGVSQNPRHKITKRGQNVTFRCDPISEHNRLYWYRQTLGQGPEFLTYFQNEAQLEKSRLLSDRFSAERPKGSFSTLEIQRTEQGDSAMYLCASRTGQGSYEQYFGPGTRLTVT.

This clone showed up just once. The CDR3 spells CASKGQGLNTEAFF. The CDR3 bases are TGCGCCAGCAAAGGACAGGGGCTAAACACTGAAGCTTTCTTT. The chain carries TRBV5-1 and TRBJ1-1; 9 nucleotides agree with TRBD1. The CDR3 runs 14 residues. The trim removed 6 bases at V and 2 bases at J, leaving 5 bases unmatched. Germline values: CDR1 SGHRS, CDR2 YFSETQ.

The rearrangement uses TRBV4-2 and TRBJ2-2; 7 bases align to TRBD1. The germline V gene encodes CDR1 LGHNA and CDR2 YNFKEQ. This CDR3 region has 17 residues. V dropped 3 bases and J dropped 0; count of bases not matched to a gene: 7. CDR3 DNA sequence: TGTGCCAGCAGCCAGGCCATGGGACAGACGAACACCGGGGAGCTGTTTTTT. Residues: CASSQAMGQTNTGELFF.

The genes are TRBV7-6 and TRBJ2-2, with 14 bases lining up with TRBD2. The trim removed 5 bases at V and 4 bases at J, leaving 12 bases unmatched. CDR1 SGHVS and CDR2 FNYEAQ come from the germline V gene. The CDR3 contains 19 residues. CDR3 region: CASSPSPGTSGSFTGELFF. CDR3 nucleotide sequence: TGTGCCAGCAGCCCCAGTCCCGGGACTAGCGGGAGTTTCACCGGGGAGCTGTTTTTT.

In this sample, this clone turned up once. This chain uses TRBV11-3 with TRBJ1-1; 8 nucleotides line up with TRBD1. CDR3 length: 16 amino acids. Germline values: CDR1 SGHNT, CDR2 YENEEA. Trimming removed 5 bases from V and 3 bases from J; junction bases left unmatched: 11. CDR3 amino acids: CASSAQGTGWYTEAFF. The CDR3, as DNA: TGTGCCAGCAGCGCACAGGGGACAGGTTGGTACACTGAAGCTTTCTTT. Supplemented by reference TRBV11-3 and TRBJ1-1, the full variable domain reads EAGVVQSPRYKIIEKKQPVAFWCNPISGHNTLYWYLQNLGQGPELLIRYENEEAVDDSQLPKDRFSAERLKGVDSTLKIQPAELGDSAVYLCASSAQGTGWYTEAFFGQGTRLTVV.

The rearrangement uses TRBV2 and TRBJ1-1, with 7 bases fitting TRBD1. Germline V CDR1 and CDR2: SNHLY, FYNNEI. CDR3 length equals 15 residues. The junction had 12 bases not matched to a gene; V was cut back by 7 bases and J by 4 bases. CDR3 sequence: CASIRDGAGGTEAFF. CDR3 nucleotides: TGTGCCAGCATCCGAGATGGGGCAGGGGGCACTGAAGCTTTCTTT.